The clone carrying this T cell receptor (beta chain) was detected a few times. Antigen specificity is unknown. The data belong to a study of vaccination and CD4 T cells after COVID-19. An Oncomine TCR Beta short-read assay was used to sequence the DNA from cultured CD4+ T cells. TCRdb ran MiXCR on the PCR reads and lists one entry per CDR3 protein. The sample contains roughly 10,000 distinct CDR3 sequences, 66% of which appear only once. The treatment is: approximately nine-day PBMC culture with coronavirus spike peptide pools or control peptides (ViraFEST assay). Cells were cultured for nine to eleven days, and then CD4+ T cells were isolated by negative selection. V was pared by 5 bases and J by 2 bases, with 12 bases between. The CDR3 runs to 14 residues.

The chain joins TRBV12-3 or TRBV12-4 to TRBJ1-2; D remains unclear. The TCR sequence derives from a human donor who had recovered from COVID-19. The sequenced material came from CD4+ T cells from blood, cultured in vitro. The CDR3 DNA follows: TGTGCCAGCAGTCGTGCGTGGACCAACTATGGCTACACCTTC. As protein: CASSRAWTNYGYTF.